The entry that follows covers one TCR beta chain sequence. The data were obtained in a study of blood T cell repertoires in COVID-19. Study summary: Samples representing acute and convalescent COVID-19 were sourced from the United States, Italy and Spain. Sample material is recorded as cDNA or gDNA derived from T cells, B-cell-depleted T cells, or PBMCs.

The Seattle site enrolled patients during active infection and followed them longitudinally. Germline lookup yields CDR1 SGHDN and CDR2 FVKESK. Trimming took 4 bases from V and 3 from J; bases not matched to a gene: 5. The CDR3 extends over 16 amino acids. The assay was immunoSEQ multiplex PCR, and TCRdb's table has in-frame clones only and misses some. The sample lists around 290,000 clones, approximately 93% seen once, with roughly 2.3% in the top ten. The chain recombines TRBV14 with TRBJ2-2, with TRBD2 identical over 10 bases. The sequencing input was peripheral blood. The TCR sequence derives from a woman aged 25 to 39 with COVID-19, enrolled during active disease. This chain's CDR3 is CASSPLAGAYTGELFF. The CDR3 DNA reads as TGTGCCAGCAGCCCGCTAGCGGGAGCTTACACCGGGGAGCTGTTTTTT.